The 18 T cell receptor beta chains below come from one sample, sequenced in a study of blood T cell repertoires in COVID-19. TCRdb keeps only in-frame clones here, not all; method: immunoSEQ multiplex PCR. The sample lists roughly 200,000 clones; roughly 84% were seen once. Specimen: PBMCs or T cells enriched from blood (not recorded which). Receptors originate from a woman in her thirties who had been exposed to COVID-19.

The chain has TRBV20-1 and TRBJ2-6, with 11 bases aligning to TRBD1. Losses at the gene ends were 3 bases for V and 3 bases for J; bases not matched to a gene: 10. The CDR3 contains 18 residues. In germline, CDR1 is DFQATT, CDR2 SNEGSKA (reference sequence). In DNA, the CDR3 is TGCAGTGCTAGTCGCGGACAGGGGGCTTTAGGTGGGGCCAACGTCCTGACTTTC. Amino acids: CSASRGQGALGGANVLTF.

The chain has TRBV19 and TRBJ1-6, with a weak D call TRBD1 (6 bases). The CDR3 covers 17 residues. The germline V gene encodes CDR1 LNHDA and CDR2 SQIVND (reference sequence). V shed 3 bases and J shed 0 bases, with 12 bases lying between them. This CDR3 reads CASSMDSKSSYNSPLHF. CDR3 sequence (DNA): TGTGCCAGTAGTATGGACAGCAAGAGCTCCTATAATTCACCCCTCCACTTT.

V and J are TRBV9 and TRBJ2-1; D might be TRBD2 (5 bases). Trimming pared 0 bases from V and 13 bases from J, leaving 8 bases between. This CDR3 spans 11 amino acids. Germline CDR1 is SGDLS and CDR2 is YYNGEE. The CDR3 loop is CASSVDDYQFF. The CDR3, as DNA: TGTGCCAGCAGCGTAGATGACTACCAGTTCTTC.

The chain couples TRBV24-1 to TRBJ1-6; D call uncertain. Germline CDR1 and CDR2: KGHDR and SFDVKD. Trimming removed 12 bases from V and 9 bases from J, with 35 bases in between. The CDR3 runs 19 residues. The DNA for the CDR3 is TGTGCCTGGACTAACAAACAGCCCCTCAGCAGGAACGCAGGTTCACCCCTCCACTTT. It yields the protein CAWTNKQPLSRNAGSPLHF.

This clone was counted once. The genes are TRBV6-2 or TRBV6-3 and TRBJ2-3, with 12 bases aligning to TRBD2. After removal of 5 bases from V and 2 bases from J, the junction contained 5 bases not matched to a gene. The CDR3 contains 16 residues. Germline V gives CDR1 MNHEY, CDR2 SVGEGT. CDR3 loop: CASSNLAGGFTDTQYF. The DNA for the CDR3 is TGTGCCAGCAGTAACCTAGCGGGGGGGTTCACAGATACGCAGTATTTT.

This clone was seen once. The V and J genes are TRBV5-4 and TRBJ2-3, with a possible D match to TRBD2 (5 bases). This CDR3 has 14 amino acids. Looked up from germline, CDR1 is SGHNT and CDR2 is YYREEE (reference sequence). V lost 7 bases, J lost 2 bases, and 14 bases lay in between. CDR3 sequence: CASQTGVHTDTQYF. CDR3 DNA: TGTGCCAGCCAGACCGGGGTCCACACAGATACGCAGTATTTT.

This chain connects TRBV4-1 to TRBJ1-5; D remains ambiguous. V was pared by 1 base and J by 6 bases, with 13 bases between. Looked up from germline, CDR1 is MGHRA and CDR2 is YSYEKL. The CDR3 has 15 residues. The CDR3 sequence: CASSQVLGGPQPQHF. Here the CDR3 DNA reads TGCGCCAGCAGCCAAGTGTTGGGAGGTCCTCAGCCCCAGCATTTT.

The genes are TRBV2 and TRBJ1-1; maybe TRBD1 (6 bases). Trimming stripped 8 bases from V and 6 bases from J, with 19 bases between. The germline gives CDR1 SNHLY, CDR2 FYNNEI. CDR3 length: 14 residues. CDR3 bases: TGTGCCAGCTACCAGAACAGGGAAGGGGCTGAAGCTTTCTTT. Amino acid sequence: CASYQNREGAEAFF.

This chain links TRBV3-1 (or the pseudogene TRBV3-2) with TRBJ2-1, with unresolved D. With 4 bases removed from V and 8 bases from J, the gap between germline ends came to 9 bases. Germline V CDR1 and CDR2: LGHDT, YNNKEL (reference sequence). CDR3 length equals 12 residues. CDR3 loop: CASSPAMDEQFF. Written as DNA, the CDR3 is TGTGCCAGCAGCCCAGCGATGGATGAGCAGTTCTTC.

This clone appeared once. The sample has other DNA sequences that encode this CDR3 too. The gene calls are TRBV12-3 or TRBV12-4 and TRBJ1-1; D remains ambiguous. Trimming cost V 3 bases and J 1 base, with 6 bases left between them. The CDR3 loop spans 13 amino acids. CDR3 in DNA: TGTGCCAGCAGTTTGGGAGAGAACACTGAAGCTTTCTTT. Protein product: CASSLGENTEAFF.

This clone was counted a single time. The chain is built from TRBV2 and TRBJ2-5, with 9 bases fitting TRBD2. Germline-derived CDR1 and CDR2 are SNHLY and FYNNEI. V gave up 5 bases and J gave up 5 bases; unmatched junction bases: 6. This CDR3 is 14 amino acids long. The CDR3 spells CASSYPGLAETQYF. DNA of the CDR3: TGTGCCAGCAGTTACCCGGGACTAGCTGAGACCCAGTACTTC.

The chain employs TRBV28 and TRBJ1-6; TRBD1 matches at 7 bases. The V segment lost 5 bases and the J segment 14 bases; nucleotides outside the gene matches: 9. The CDR3 has 13 amino acids. CDR1 MDHEN and CDR2 SYDVKM come from the germline V gene. Here the CDR3 reads CASSDRAFLTLHF. The CDR3 DNA follows: TGTGCCAGCAGTGACAGGGCTTTTCTCACCCTCCACTTT.

V is TRBV2 and J is TRBJ2-2, with TRBD1 matching 7 bases. This CDR3 is 14 amino acids long. The V gene's germline CDR1 is SNHLY and CDR2 FYNNEI. V trimming: 7 bases; J trimming: 0 bases; junction bases outside the gene matches: 2. The CDR3 DNA sequence: TGTGCCAGCAAGGGACAGTCGAACACCGGGGAGCTGTTTTTT. Amino acid sequence: CASKGQSNTGELFF.

This clone was observed a handful of times. This rearrangement joins TRBV27 to TRBJ1-6, with D possibly matching TRBD1 (5 bases). The CDR3 runs to 15 residues. The germline CDR1 and CDR2 sequences are MNHEY and SMNVEV (reference sequence). V was trimmed by 5 bases and J by 7 bases, leaving 15 bases between them. CDR3 residues: CASSPPAGNNSPLHF. The DNA for the CDR3 is TGTGCCAGCAGTCCGCCCGCAGGGAACAATTCACCCCTCCACTTT.

The V gene is TRBV5-4, the J gene TRBJ2-1; D is possibly TRBD2 (6 bases). This CDR3 region has 13 residues. Germline V gene data show CDR1 as SGHNT and CDR2 as YYREEE (reference sequence). V lost 4 bases and J 5 bases, leaving 10 bases between the germline ends. The CDR3 loop reads CASSAGSDNEQFF. CDR3 nucleotides: TGTGCCAGCAGCGCGGGGAGCGACAATGAGCAGTTCTTC.

The V call is TRBV10-1, the J call TRBJ1-4, with unresolved D. V was clipped by 5 bases and J by 5 bases, with 12 bases between them. Per the germline V gene, CDR1 is WNHNN and CDR2 is SYGVQD (reference sequence). This CDR3 is built from 14 residues. The DNA for the CDR3 is TGCGCCAGCAGTCCGGGAAGGCAGAATGAAAAACTGTTTTTT. Amino acids: CASSPGRQNEKLFF.

The chain recombines TRBV11-2 with TRBJ1-1; no definite D call. V lost 4 bases to trimming and J lost 7 bases, with 13 bases between them. CDR1 and CDR2 from the germline V gene are SGHAT and FQNNGV. This CDR3 contains 13 residues. The CDR3 DNA reads TGTGCCAGCAGCTCAGGAGGCTCGGATGAAGCTTTCTTT. Amino acid sequence: CASSSGGSDEAFF.

This clone was detected only a few times. This chain joins TRBV10-3 and TRBJ1-2; D is uncertain. Per germline, CDR1 ENHRY and CDR2 SYGVKD. Trimming stripped 2 bases from V and 8 bases from J, with 15 bases between. The CDR3 runs to 14 residues. DNA of the CDR3: TGTGCCATCAGTGAGAGGCTCGTCGAGGGAGGCTACACCTTC. Protein sequence: CAISERLVEGGYTF.